What follows describes a single T cell receptor beta chain. These data are taken from a study of Tregs in tolerant kidney transplant recipients. This table comes from immunoSEQ multiplex PCR, and its TCRdb copy is limited to in-frame clones, with some not included. The sample carries about 69,000 clones, 85% to 90% recorded once. The CDR3 totals 15 residues. Trimming took 4 bases from V and 4 from J, leaving 15 bases between them. Germline CDR1 reads SNHLY; CDR2 reads FYNNEI. This sample comprised CD4+ T cells from blood, obtained before the transplant. This sequence was found in a human donor who received a combined kidney and bone marrow transplant. The chain joins TRBV2 to TRBJ2-3; the D gene is possibly TRBD1 (7 bases). Written as DNA, the CDR3 is TGTGCCAGCAGTGGAGTTGGAGGGGGCGCAGATACGCAGTATTTT. Translation gives CASSGVGGGADTQYF.